This record covers a single T cell receptor beta chain. Its target is not known. Brentuximab vedotin exposure varied among the patients, all of whom had relapsed after autologous stem cell transplantation. Method: immunoSEQ multiplex PCR; TCRdb's copy keeps in-frame clones and lacks some. The sample has 70,000 to 80,000 clones, about 92% seen once. The CDR3 contains 13 residues. Germline V CDR1 and CDR2: KGHSH, LQKENI. V was cut by 6 bases and J by 2 bases, with 10 bases left in between. This sample is drawn from a study of PD-1 blockade in classical Hodgkin lymphoma. On the study more broadly: Administration of nivolumab to patients was at 3 mg/kg intravenously every 2 weeks. Study-wide points: With CD4+ cells, TCR diversity rose significantly by C4D1, but not with CD8+ cells. Complete responders showed a baseline diversity that resembled the diversity of newly diagnosed patients.

The chain uses TRBV18 and TRBJ1-2, with D possibly being TRBD1 (6 bases). The source was peripheral blood mononuclear cells (PBMCs), collected at baseline. This sequence originates from a human donor with classical Hodgkin lymphoma. The CDR3 spells CASSSDRNYGYTF. The CDR3 nucleotides are TGTGCCAGCTCGAGTGACAGGAACTATGGCTACACCTTC. Supplemented by reference TRBV18 and TRBJ1-2, the full variable domain reads NAGVMQNPRHLVRRRGQEARLRCSPMKGHSHVYWYRQLPEEGLKFMVYLQKENIIDESGMPKERFSAEFPKEGPSILRIQQVVRGDSAAYFCASSSDRNYGYTFGSGTRLTVV.